Following are 23 T cell receptor beta chains from one sample sequenced in a study of identical twins. TCRdb reprocessed the 5' RACE reads via MiXCR and lists one record per CDR3 protein. The table lists about 890,000 distinct CDR3 sequences, 12% of them singletons, with around 1.5% in the top ten. Another study also made use of these data, one on yellow fever vaccine responses in identical twins.

The sequenced sample was PBMCs. The receptors come from a woman between 18 and 29 years old in good health.

V gene TRBV15 combines with J gene TRBJ1-4; unclear D gene. CDR1 and CDR2 (germline): LNHNV, YYDKDF (reference sequence). This CDR3 comprises 15 residues. Trimming took off 2 bases at V and 3 bases at J, with 10 bases between the two ends. CDR3 nucleotide sequence: TGTGCCACCAGCAGAAGAAGGGCAGCTAATGAAAAACTGTTTTTT. Its translation is CATSRRRAANEKLFF.

The sample holds a few counts of this clonotype. V usage is TRBV19 and J usage is TRBJ2-1; D might be TRBD2 (6 bases). This CDR3 has 15 residues. Trimming stripped 3 bases from V and 3 bases from J, with 12 bases between. Germline V gene sequence: CDR1 LNHDA, CDR2 SQIVND (reference sequence). The CDR3 coding sequence is TGTGCCAGTAGTATCGGGAGCCCTGACTACAATGAGCAGTTCTTC. Residues: CASSIGSPDYNEQFF. The full variable domain, completed using reference TRBV19 and TRBJ2-1, is DGGITQSPKYLFRKEGQNVTLSCEQNLNHDAMYWYRQDPGQGLRLIYYSQIVNDFQKGDIAEGYSVSREKKESFPLTVTSAQKNPTAFYLCASSIGSPDYNEQFFGPGTRLTVL.

The rearrangement links TRBV25-1 to TRBJ2-1; TRBD2 agrees at 8 bases. After removal of 2 bases from V and 7 bases from J, the junction contained 10 bases not matched to a gene. Germline CDR1 and CDR2: MGHDK and SYGVNS. The CDR3 covers 16 residues. This chain's CDR3 is CASSEREREFYNEQFF. The CDR3 nucleotides read TGTGCCAGCAGTGAAAGGGAGCGGGAGTTCTATAATGAGCAGTTCTTC.

The V call is TRBV6-1, the J call TRBJ2-7; weak D call: TRBD1 (5 bases). V lost 7 bases and J lost 4, with 14 bases in between. The CDR3 length is 13 residues. In germline, CDR1 is MNHNS, CDR2 SASEGT. This CDR3 reads CASNLQVGYEQYV. In DNA, the CDR3 is TGTGCCAGCAACTTACAGGTGGGATACGAGCAGTACGTC.

The chain uses TRBV6-1 and TRBJ2-7; possible D gene TRBD1, 6 bases. Germline-derived CDR1 and CDR2 are MNHNS and SASEGT. V gave up 6 bases and J gave up 2 bases, with 14 bases separating them. The CDR3 is 14 amino acids. CDR3 sequence (DNA): TGTGCCAGCAGCCCCGGACAGCCTCCCTACGAGCAGTACGTC. It codes for CASSPGQPPYEQYV.

The sample holds a few counts of this clonotype. The V and J genes are TRBV6-1 and TRBJ1-1; D unclear. CDR1 and CDR2 (germline): MNHNS, SASEGT. The V and J ends lost 5 bases and 5 bases respectively, with 9 bases between them. The CDR3 is 12 amino acids. In DNA form, the CDR3 reads TGTGCCAGCAGTAGAGACTGGACTGAAGCTTTCTTT. Residues: CASSRDWTEAFF.

This clonotype showed up just a few times. The rearrangement joins TRBV24-1 to TRBJ2-2; TRBD2 might be the D (6 bases). Germline CDR1 reads KGHDR; CDR2 reads SFDVKD. The germline V and J ends were trimmed by 6 bases and 4 bases, with 14 bases remaining between them. The CDR3 extends over 15 amino acids. The DNA of the CDR3 is TGTGCCACCAGTTTCTCGGGCGGGGTCACCGGGGAGCTGTTTTTT. Its protein product is CATSFSGGVTGELFF.

This clonotype was counted a few times. The genes are TRBV20-1 and TRBJ1-2; no definite D call. This CDR3 is built from 14 residues. V was shortened by 0 bases and J by 4 bases, with 12 bases between the two germline ends. The germline gives CDR1 DFQATT, CDR2 SNEGSKA (reference sequence). The CDR3 DNA reads as TGCAGTGCTAGAGAGACTGGGTGGGCCTATGGCTACACCTTC. It yields the protein CSARETGWAYGYTF.

This clonotype was counted ten times or more. This chain joins TRBV12-3 or TRBV12-4 and TRBJ1-1, with 7 nucleotides matching TRBD1. V lost 4 bases to trimming and J lost 7 bases; unmatched junction nucleotides: 9. This CDR3 has 14 amino acids. In DNA, the CDR3 is TGTGCCAGCAGTTCTTCAGGGGGTATCCGTGAAGCTTTCTTT. It specifies CASSSSGGIREAFF.

The rearrangement uses TRBV10-3 and TRBJ2-3; 7 positions match TRBD2. In germline, CDR1 is ENHRY, CDR2 SYGVKD. V was clipped by 0 bases and J by 3 bases; unmatched bases: 6. The CDR3 sequence is 16 residues long. DNA for the CDR3: TGTGCCATCAGTGAGTCGAAGGGCGGGGGTACAGATACGCAGTATTTT. Its protein is CAISESKGGGTDTQYF.

This clonotype was detected a few times. V and J are TRBV15 and TRBJ1-2; 7 nucleotides match TRBD1. In germline, CDR1 is LNHNV, CDR2 YYDKDF (reference sequence). The CDR3 consists of 13 residues. V was clipped by 6 bases and J by 4 bases; unmatched bases: 5. The CDR3 nucleotides are TGTGCCACCAGGAGACAGGGAACCTATGGCTACACCTTC. Protein: CATRRQGTYGYTF.

The rearrangement joins TRBV11-1 to TRBJ2-7; a weak D match, TRBD1 (6 bases). Germline loops: CDR1 SGHAT, CDR2 FQDESV (reference sequence). The CDR3 totals 17 residues. Trimming stripped 5 bases from V and 0 bases from J, with 20 bases between. CDR3 nucleotide sequence: TGTGCCAGCAGCGCCCGGAACGGTCGACAGGACTCCTACGAGCAGTACTTC. Translated: CASSARNGRQDSYEQYF.

This sequence joins TRBV6-2 or TRBV6-3 and TRBJ2-2, with D hard to call. V dropped 2 bases and J dropped 4 bases, with 5 bases sitting between them. Per the germline V gene, CDR1 is MNHEY and CDR2 is SVGEGT. The CDR3 runs to 13 residues. In DNA, the CDR3 is TGTGCCAGCAGTTACATGGCCACCGGGGAGCTGTTTTTT. Its protein is CASSYMATGELFF.

This chain joins TRBV29-1 and TRBJ2-3; maybe TRBD1 (5 bases). Germline V gene data show CDR1 as SQVTM and CDR2 as ANQGSEA. V lost 1 base, J lost 5 bases, and 13 bases lay in between. This CDR3 comprises 14 residues. CDR3: CSVEGQGFGDTQYF. CDR3 bases: TGCAGCGTTGAAGGCCAGGGCTTCGGAGATACGCAGTATTTT.

This chain joins TRBV20-1 and TRBJ2-3; 8 nucleotides align to TRBD2. The CDR3 has 15 residues. Germline CDR1 DFQATT, CDR2 SNEGSKA (reference sequence). Here the CDR3 reads CRAKGSSGATDTQYF. The CDR3 bases are TGCAGGGCAAAAGGGAGTAGCGGGGCCACAGATACGCAGTATTTT.

This chain links TRBV20-1 with TRBJ1-6; the D is unclear. Germline V CDR1 and CDR2: DFQATT, SNEGSKA (reference sequence). The CDR3 is 13 residues long. Trimming pared 6 bases from V and 7 bases from J, leaving 13 bases between. This CDR3 reads CSAHLEGNSPLHF. CDR3 DNA sequence: TGCAGTGCCCATCTGGAGGGAAATTCACCCCTCCACTTT.

J is TRBJ2-6 and V is TRBV5-1; TRBD1 agrees at 8 bases. The V segment lost 0 bases and the J segment 1 base; nucleotides outside the gene matches: 9. Per the germline V gene, CDR1 is SGHRS and CDR2 is YFSETQ. This CDR3 has 19 amino acids. The CDR3 DNA is TGCGCCAGCAGCTTGGCCCCAGTTCAGGGGGCGTCTGGGGCCAACGTCCTGACTTTC. Translating it yields CASSLAPVQGASGANVLTF.

In its sample, this clonotype was seen a few times. The CDR3 coding sequence is TGTGCCAGCAGCCACGCTGACGGGTACAATGAGCAGTTCTTC. This sequence encodes CASSHADGYNEQFF. This chain uses TRBV4-2 with TRBJ2-1; D call uncertain. The CDR3 has 14 amino acids. From germline, CDR1 is LGHNA and CDR2 YNFKEQ. Trimming took off 3 bases at V and 4 bases at J, with 10 bases between the two ends.

This clonotype was counted a few times. The chain joins TRBV7-2 to TRBJ2-7; D possibly corresponds to TRBD1 (5 bases). The germline V and J ends were trimmed by 3 bases and 3 bases, with 12 bases remaining between them. CDR3 length: 14 residues. Germline CDR1 reads SGHTA; CDR2 reads FQGNSA. CDR3 residues: CASSLQAGYYEQYV. CDR3 coding DNA: TGTGCCAGCAGCTTGCAGGCAGGGTACTACGAGCAGTACGTC.

This clonotype was counted between two and nine times. The V gene is TRBV20-1, the J gene TRBJ1-1; D may be TRBD1 (6 bases). This CDR3 contains 15 residues. The germline V and J ends were trimmed by 6 bases and 1 base, with 18 bases remaining between them. Germline loops: CDR1 DFQATT, CDR2 SNEGSKA (reference sequence). Here the CDR3 DNA reads TGCAGTGCCAACACTTGGGGGGGCCGGAACACTGAAGCTTTCTTT. It translates to CSANTWGGRNTEAFF.

The rearrangement joins TRBV5-6 to TRBJ2-5, with 10 bases lining up with TRBD2. Germline-derived CDR1 and CDR2 are SGHDT and YYEEEE. Unmatched junction bases numbered 4, after V lost 0 bases and J lost 5 bases. The CDR3 totals 15 residues. The CDR3 is CASSLVLAGAETQYF. DNA for the CDR3: TGTGCCAGCAGCTTGGTTCTAGCGGGAGCGGAGACCCAGTACTTC.

The chain recombines TRBV23-1 with TRBJ2-1; D unclear. TRBV23-1 counts as an open reading frame of uncertain function. There are 16 residues in the CDR3. Between the trimmed V and J ends, which lost 4 bases and 4 bases, there was a span of 17 bases. CDR3 nucleotides: TGCGCCAGCAGTCCCTCCTGTTGTGATGGGTACAATGAGCAGTTCTTC. Translated, it gives CASSPSCCDGYNEQFF.

The chain employs TRBV11-1 and TRBJ2-7; 9 bases match TRBD1. This CDR3 is 16 amino acids long. V trimming: 0 bases; J trimming: 2 bases; junction bases outside the gene matches: 5. Germline-derived CDR1 and CDR2 are SGHAT and FQDESV (reference sequence). In nucleotides, the CDR3 is TGTGCCAGCAGCTTAGCGCTGGGACAGGGACCCTACGAGCAGTACTTC. It translates to CASSLALGQGPYEQYF. Variable domain in full (rest from reference TRBV11-1 and TRBJ2-7): EAEVAQSPRYKITEKSQAVAFWCDPISGHATLYWYRQILGQGPELLVQFQDESVVDDSQLPKDRFSAERLKGVDSTLKIQPAELGDSAMYLCASSLALGQGPYEQYFGPGTRLTVT.